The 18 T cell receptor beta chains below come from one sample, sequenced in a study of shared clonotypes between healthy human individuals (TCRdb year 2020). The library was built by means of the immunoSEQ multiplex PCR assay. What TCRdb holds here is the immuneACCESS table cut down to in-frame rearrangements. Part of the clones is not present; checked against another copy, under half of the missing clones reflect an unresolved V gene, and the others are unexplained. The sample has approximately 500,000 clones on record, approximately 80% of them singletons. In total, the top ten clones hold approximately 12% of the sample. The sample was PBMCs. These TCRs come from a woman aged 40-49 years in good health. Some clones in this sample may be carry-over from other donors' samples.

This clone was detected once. The CDR3 DNA reads as TGTGCCAGCTCACCCGACAGGGTTAGGGAGACCCAGTACTTC. It translates to CASSPDRVRETQYF. This chain uses TRBV18 with TRBJ2-5, with 7 bases identical to TRBD1. V was clipped by 3 bases and J by 5 bases; unmatched bases: 6. Germline V gene data show CDR1 as KGHSH and CDR2 as LQKENI. CDR3 length: 14 residues. The entire variable domain, with the rest obtained from reference TRBV18 and TRBJ2-5, is as follows: NAGVMQNPRHLVRRRGQEARLRCSPMKGHSHVYWYRQLPEEGLKFMVYLQKENIIDESGMPKERFSAEFPKEGPSILRIQQVVRGDSAAYFCASSPDRVRETQYFGPGTRLLVL.

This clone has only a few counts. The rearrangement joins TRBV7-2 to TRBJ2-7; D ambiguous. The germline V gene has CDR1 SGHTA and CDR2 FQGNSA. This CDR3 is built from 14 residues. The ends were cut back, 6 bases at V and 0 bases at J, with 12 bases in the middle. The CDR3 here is CASSLEFFSYEQYF. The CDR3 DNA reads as TGTGCCAGCAGTTTGGAGTTCTTCTCCTACGAGCAGTACTTC.

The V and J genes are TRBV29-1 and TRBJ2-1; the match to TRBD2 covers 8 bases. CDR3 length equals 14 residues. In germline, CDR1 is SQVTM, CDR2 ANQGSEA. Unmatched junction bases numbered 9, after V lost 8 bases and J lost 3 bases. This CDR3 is CSSLLAGYYNEQFF. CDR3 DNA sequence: TGCAGCTCCCTGCTAGCGGGTTACTACAATGAGCAGTTCTTC.

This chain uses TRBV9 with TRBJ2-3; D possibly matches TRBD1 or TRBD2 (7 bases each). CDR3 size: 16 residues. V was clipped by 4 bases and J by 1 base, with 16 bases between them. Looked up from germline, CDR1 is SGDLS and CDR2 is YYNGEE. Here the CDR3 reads CASSKGAGAGTDTQYF. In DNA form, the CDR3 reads TGTGCCAGCAGCAAGGGGGCGGGAGCCGGCACAGATACGCAGTATTTT.

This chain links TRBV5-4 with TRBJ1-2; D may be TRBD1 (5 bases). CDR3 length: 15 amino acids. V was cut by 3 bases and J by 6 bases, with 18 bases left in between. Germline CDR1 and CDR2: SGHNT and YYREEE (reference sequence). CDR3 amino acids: CASSSPGAGRDGYTF. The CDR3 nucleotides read TGTGCCAGCAGCTCACCCGGGGCAGGGAGAGATGGCTACACCTTC. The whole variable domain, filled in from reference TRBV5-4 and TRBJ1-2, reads ETGVTQSPTHLIKTRGQQVTLRCSSQSGHNTVSWYQQALGQGPQFIFQYYREEENGRGNFPPRFSGLQFPNYSSELNVNALELDDSALYLCASSSPGAGRDGYTFGSGTRLTVV.

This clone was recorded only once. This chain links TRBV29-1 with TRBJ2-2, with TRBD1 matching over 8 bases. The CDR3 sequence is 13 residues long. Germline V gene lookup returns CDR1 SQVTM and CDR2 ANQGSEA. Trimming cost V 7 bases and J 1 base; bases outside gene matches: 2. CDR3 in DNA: TGCAGCGGAGACAGGGGGAACACCGGGGAGCTGTTTTTT. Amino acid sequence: CSGDRGNTGELFF.

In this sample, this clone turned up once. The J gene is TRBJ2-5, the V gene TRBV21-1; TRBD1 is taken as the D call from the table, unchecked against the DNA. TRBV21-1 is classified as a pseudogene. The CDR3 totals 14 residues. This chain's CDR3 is CASSNDRGEETQYF. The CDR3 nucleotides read TGTGCCAGCAGCAACGACAGGGGGGAAGAGACCCAGTACTTC.

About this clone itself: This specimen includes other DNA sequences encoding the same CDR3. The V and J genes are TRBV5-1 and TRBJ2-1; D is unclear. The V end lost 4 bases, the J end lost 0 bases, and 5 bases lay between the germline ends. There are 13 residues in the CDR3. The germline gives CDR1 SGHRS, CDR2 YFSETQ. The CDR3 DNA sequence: TGCGCCAGCAGCAGAGACTCCTACAATGAGCAGTTCTTC. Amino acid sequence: CASSRDSYNEQFF.

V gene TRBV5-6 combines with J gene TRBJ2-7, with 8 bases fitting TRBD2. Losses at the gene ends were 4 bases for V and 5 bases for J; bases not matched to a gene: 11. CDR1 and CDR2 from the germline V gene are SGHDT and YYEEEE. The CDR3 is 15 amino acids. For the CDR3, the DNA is TGTGCCAGCAGCCCCGTCGGTAGCGGGGTAAACGAGCAGTACTTC. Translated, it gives CASSPVGSGVNEQYF.

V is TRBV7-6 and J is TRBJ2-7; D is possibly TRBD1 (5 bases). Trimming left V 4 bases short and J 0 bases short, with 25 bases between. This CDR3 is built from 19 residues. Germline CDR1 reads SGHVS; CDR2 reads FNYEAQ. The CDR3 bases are TGTGCCAGCAGCTCCGCTAAGGGGTCCGACTTTTGGGACTCCTACGAGCAGTACTTC. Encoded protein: CASSSAKGSDFWDSYEQYF.

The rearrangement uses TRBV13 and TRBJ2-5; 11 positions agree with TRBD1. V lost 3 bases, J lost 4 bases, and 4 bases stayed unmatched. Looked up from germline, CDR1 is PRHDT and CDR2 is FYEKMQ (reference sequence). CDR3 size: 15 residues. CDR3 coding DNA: TGTGCCAGCAGCTTGGGGACAGGGGGTGTAGAGACCCAGTACTTC. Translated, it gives CASSLGTGGVETQYF.

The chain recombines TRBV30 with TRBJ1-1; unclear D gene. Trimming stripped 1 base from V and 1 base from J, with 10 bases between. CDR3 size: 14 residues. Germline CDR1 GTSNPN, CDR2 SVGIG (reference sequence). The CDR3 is CAWSGQLANTEAFF. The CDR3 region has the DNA TGTGCCTGGAGTGGGCAGCTTGCGAACACTGAAGCTTTCTTT. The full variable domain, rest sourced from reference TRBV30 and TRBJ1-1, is SQTIHQWPATLVQPVGSPLSLECTVEGTSNPNLYWYRQAAGRGLQLLFYSVGIGQISSEVPQNLSASRPQDRQFILSSKKLLLSDSGFYLCAWSGQLANTEAFFGQGTRLTVV.

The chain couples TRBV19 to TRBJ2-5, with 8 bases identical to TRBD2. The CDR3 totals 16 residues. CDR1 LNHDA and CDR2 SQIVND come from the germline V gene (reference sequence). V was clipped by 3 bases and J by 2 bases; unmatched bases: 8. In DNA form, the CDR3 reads TGTGCCAGTAGTATCGGGCTAGCGGGCCTGCAAGAGACCCAGTACTTC. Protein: CASSIGLAGLQETQYF.

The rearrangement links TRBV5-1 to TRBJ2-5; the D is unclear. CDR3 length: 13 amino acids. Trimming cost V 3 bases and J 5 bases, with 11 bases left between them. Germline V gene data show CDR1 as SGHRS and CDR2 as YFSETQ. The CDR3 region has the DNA TGCGCCAGCAGCTCCCAGGTTAGGGAGACCCAGTACTTC. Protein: CASSSQVRETQYF. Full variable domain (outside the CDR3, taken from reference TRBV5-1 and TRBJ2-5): KAGVTQTPRYLIKTRGQQVTLSCSPISGHRSVSWYQQTPGQGLQFLFEYFSETQRNKGNFPGRFSGRQFSNSRSEMNVSTLELGDSALYLCASSSQVRETQYFGPGTRLLVL.

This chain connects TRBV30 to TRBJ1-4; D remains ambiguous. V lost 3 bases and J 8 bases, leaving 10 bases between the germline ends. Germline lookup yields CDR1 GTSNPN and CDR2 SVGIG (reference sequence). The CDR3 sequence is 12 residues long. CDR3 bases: TGTGCCTGGAGCTTAGTTGGGGAAAAACTGTTTTTT. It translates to CAWSLVGEKLFF.

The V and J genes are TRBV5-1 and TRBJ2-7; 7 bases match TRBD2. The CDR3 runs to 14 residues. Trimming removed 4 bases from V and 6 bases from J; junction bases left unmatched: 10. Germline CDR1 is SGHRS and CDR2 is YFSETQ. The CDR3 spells CASSPGGPTREQYF. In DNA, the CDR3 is TGCGCCAGCAGCCCGGGAGGCCCCACACGCGAGCAGTACTTC.

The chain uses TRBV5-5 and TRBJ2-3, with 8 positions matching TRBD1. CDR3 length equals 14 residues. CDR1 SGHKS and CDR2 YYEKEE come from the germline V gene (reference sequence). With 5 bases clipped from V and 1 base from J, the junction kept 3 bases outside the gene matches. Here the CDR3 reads CASRKTGGTDTQYF. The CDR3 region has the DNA TGTGCCAGCAGGAAGACAGGGGGCACAGATACGCAGTATTTT.

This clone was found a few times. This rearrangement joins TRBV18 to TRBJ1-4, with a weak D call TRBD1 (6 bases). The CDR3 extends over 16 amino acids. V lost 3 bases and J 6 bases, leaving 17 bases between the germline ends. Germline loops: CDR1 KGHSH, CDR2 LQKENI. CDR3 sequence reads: CASSPPALPGDEKLFF. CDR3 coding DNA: TGTGCCAGCTCACCCCCTGCCCTCCCAGGGGATGAAAAACTGTTTTTT.